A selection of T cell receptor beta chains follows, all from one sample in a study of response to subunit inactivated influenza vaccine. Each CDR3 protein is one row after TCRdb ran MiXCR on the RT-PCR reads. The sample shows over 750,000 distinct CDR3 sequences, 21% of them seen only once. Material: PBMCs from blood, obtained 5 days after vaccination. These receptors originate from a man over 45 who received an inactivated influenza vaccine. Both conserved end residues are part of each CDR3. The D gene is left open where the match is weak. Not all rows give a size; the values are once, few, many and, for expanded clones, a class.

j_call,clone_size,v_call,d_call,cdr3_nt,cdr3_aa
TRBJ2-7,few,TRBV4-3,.,TGCGCCAGCAGCCAAGATGGGCAGGGTGAATCCTACGAGCAGTACTTC,CASSQDGQGESYEQYF
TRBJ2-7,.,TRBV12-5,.,TGTGCTAGTGGCCGGGACACAGCCTACGAGCAGTACTTC,CASGRDTAYEQYF
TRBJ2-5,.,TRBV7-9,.,TGTGCCAGCAGCCCTGGGGCCATCTCGGGGCGAGAGACCCAGTACTTC,CASSPGAISGRETQYF
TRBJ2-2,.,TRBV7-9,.,TGTGCCAGCAGCTCCAGGAACACCGGGGAGCTGTTTTTT,CASSSRNTGELFF
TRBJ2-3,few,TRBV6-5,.,TGTGCCAGCAGTTACTCCGGGACGGGTGGGCAGTATTTT,CASSYSGTGGQYF
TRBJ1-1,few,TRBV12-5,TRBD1,TGTGCTAGTGGTTTAGAATTATCTCCGGGACAGGGGGCGCGGGAAAGGACTGAAGCTTTCTTT,CASGLELSPGQGARERTEAFF
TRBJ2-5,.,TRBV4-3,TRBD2,TGCGCCAGCAGCCCAGGGACTAGCGGGAGTTGGGAGACCCAGTACTTC,CASSPGTSGSWETQYF
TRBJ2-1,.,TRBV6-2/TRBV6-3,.,TGTGCCAGCAGTTACCATTACGAGAATGAGCAGTTCTTC,CASSYHYENEQFF
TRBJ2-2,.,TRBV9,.,TGTGCCAGCAGCCAAAACACGTGGAACACCGGGGAGCTGTTTTTT,CASSQNTWNTGELFF
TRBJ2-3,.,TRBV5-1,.,TGCGCCAGCAGCTTGCGGTTGGTGGGGGAATCGGATACGCAGTATTTT,CASSLRLVGESDTQYF